This entry concerns a single T cell receptor (beta chain). These data come from a study of PD-1 blockade in classical Hodgkin lymphoma. All patients experienced relapse after autologous stem cell transplantation, and brentuximab vedotin exposure was variable. Profiled with immunoSEQ multiplex PCR; TCRdb holds only in-frame clones, not every one. The sample yields tens of thousands of clones, around 89% seen once. Germline CDR1 MNHNS, CDR2 SASEGT. CDR3 length: 14 amino acids. The V end was cut by 7 bases, the J end by 2 bases, with 15 bases between. The sequencing used peripheral blood mononuclear cells (PBMCs), collected at baseline. This TCR was sampled from a human donor with classical Hodgkin lymphoma. The chain uses TRBV6-1 and TRBJ2-7, with D hard to call. DNA for the CDR3: TGTGCCAGCAACGTTAGAACAGATCCCTACGAGCAGTACTTC. Protein product: CASNVRTDPYEQYF.